One sample yielded the 23 T cell receptor beta chains listed below, sequenced in a study of shared clonotypes between healthy human individuals. Here immunoSEQ multiplex PCR was the method, and the copy in TCRdb shows in-frame clones only, minus some. Counted here are roughly 2 million clones, 85% to 95% occurring once; the ten biggest clones make up 0.13%. Sequences were obtained from naive CD4+ T cells sorted from blood. Subset in this sample: CD45RA+ positively selected. Receptors were obtained from a man younger than 35 in good health.

The chain combines TRBV10-2 with TRBJ2-7, with unresolved D. The CDR3 loop spans 14 amino acids. The germline V and J ends were trimmed by 2 bases and 1 base, with 9 bases remaining between them. Looked up from germline, CDR1 is WSHSY and CDR2 is SAAADI. CDR3 coding DNA: TGCGCCAGCAGTGAGGAGAGGAGTTCCTACGAGCAGTACTTC. It codes for CASSEERSSYEQYF.

The rearrangement uses TRBV7-9 and TRBJ2-3, with TRBD1 matching 10 bases. Germline lookup yields CDR1 SEHNR and CDR2 FQNEAQ (reference sequence). This CDR3 is 16 amino acids long. The junction had 10 bases not matched to a gene; V was cut back by 4 bases and J by 6 bases. This CDR3 is CASSWRSGTGADTQYF. The CDR3 DNA is TGTGCCAGCAGCTGGAGGTCCGGGACAGGGGCTGATACGCAGTATTTT.

The sample holds one count of this clone. V is TRBV6-4 and J is TRBJ2-5; no clear D gene. The CDR3 totals 17 residues. Trimming pared 0 bases from V and 1 base from J, leaving 15 bases between. Germline V gene lookup returns CDR1 MRHNA and CDR2 SNTAGT. For the CDR3, the DNA is TGTGCCAGCAGTGACTCGATTGTGGCTCTCTGCCAAGAGACCCAGTACTTC. Amino acids: CASSDSIVALCQETQYF.

The sample holds one count of this clone. The chain combines TRBV5-8 with TRBJ1-2; 12 bases agree with TRBD1. This CDR3 spans 15 amino acids. Germline V gene lookup returns CDR1 SGHTS and CDR2 YDEGEE. After removal of 2 bases from V and 6 bases from J, the junction contained 5 bases not matched to a gene. This chain's CDR3 is CASSLPGTGGHGYTF. CDR3 sequence (DNA): TGTGCCAGCAGCTTACCCGGGACAGGGGGCCATGGCTACACCTTC.

The genes are TRBV2 and TRBJ2-1; D gene uncertain. V lost 5 bases, J lost 2 bases, and 13 bases lay in between. CDR1 is SNHLY and CDR2 is FYNNEI in the germline V gene. The CDR3 is made up of 15 amino acids. The CDR3 protein is CASSSNSVPYNEQFF. CDR3 DNA sequence: TGTGCCAGCAGTTCTAACTCGGTCCCCTACAATGAGCAGTTCTTC. The variable domain in full, with the rest retrieved from reference TRBV2 and TRBJ2-1, is EPEVTQTPSHQVTQMGQEVILRCVPISNHLYFYWYRQILGQKVEFLVSFYNNEISEKSEIFDDQFSVERPDGSNFTLKIRSTKLEDSAMYFCASSSNSVPYNEQFFGPGTRLTVL.

The chain is built from TRBV9 and TRBJ1-4, with 7 bases that match TRBD1. With V trimmed by 0 bases and J by 8 bases, 10 bases remained unmatched. CDR1 and CDR2 from the germline V gene are SGDLS and YYNGEE. This CDR3 region has 16 residues. The CDR3 reads CASSVDGDRIAEKLFF. The CDR3 nucleotides read TGTGCCAGCAGCGTAGATGGGGACAGAATCGCCGAAAAACTGTTTTTT.

The chain has TRBV18 and TRBJ2-7; TRBD1 agrees at 8 bases. Germline V gene lookup returns CDR1 KGHSH and CDR2 LQKENI. The CDR3 spans 17 residues. The trim removed 0 bases at V and 0 bases at J, leaving 7 bases unmatched. The CDR3, as DNA: TGTGCCAGCTCACCACCTTCTACCGGGACAGGCTCCTACGAGCAGTACTTC. Its protein is CASSPPSTGTGSYEQYF.

The V and J genes are TRBV18 and TRBJ2-7; D not certain. This CDR3 spans 13 amino acids. The germline gives CDR1 KGHSH, CDR2 LQKENI. V dropped 5 bases and J dropped 2 bases, with 10 bases sitting between them. The CDR3 loop reads CASSSSEAYEQYF. The CDR3 DNA reads as TGTGCCAGCTCATCTTCGGAAGCCTACGAGCAGTACTTC.

The CDR3 region is CASSLSQDKETQYF. CDR3 DNA sequence: TGCGCCAGCAGCTTGTCCCAGGATAAAGAGACCCAGTACTTC. V usage is TRBV5-1 and J usage is TRBJ2-5; D gene uncertain. This CDR3 contains 14 residues. The germline CDR1 and CDR2 sequences are SGHRS and YFSETQ. Trimming took off 1 base at V and 3 bases at J, with 10 bases between the two ends.

The rearrangement joins TRBV7-9 to TRBJ1-2; TRBD1 matches 7 bases. This CDR3 is built from 13 residues. Per germline, CDR1 SEHNR and CDR2 FQNEAQ (reference sequence). V lost 5 bases to trimming and J lost 6 bases; unmatched junction nucleotides: 6. The CDR3 region is CASSPGQYDGYTF. CDR3 nucleotide sequence: TGTGCCAGCAGCCCGGGACAGTACGATGGCTACACCTTC.

A note on this clone: Other DNA sequences in the same sample also yield this CDR3. This chain uses TRBV4-3 with TRBJ2-7; 9 nucleotides match TRBD2. The germline gives CDR1 LGHNA, CDR2 YSLEER. J lost 1 base, V lost 1 base, and 2 bases had no gene match. CDR3 length equals 15 residues. In DNA form, the CDR3 reads TGCGCCAGCAGCCAAGGCCTAGCGGGATCCTACGAGCAGTACTTC. Protein: CASSQGLAGSYEQYF.

The V call is TRBV5-1, the J call TRBJ2-2; no clear D gene. The V and J ends lost 4 bases and 7 bases respectively, with 17 bases between them. In germline, CDR1 is SGHRS, CDR2 YFSETQ. The CDR3 covers 15 residues. The CDR3 loop is CASSPLTLMGGELFF. The CDR3 DNA reads TGCGCCAGCAGCCCTCTCACGCTGATGGGCGGGGAGCTGTTTTTT. The full variable domain, with the rest looked up from reference TRBV5-1 and TRBJ2-2, is KAGVTQTPRYLIKTRGQQVTLSCSPISGHRSVSWYQQTPGQGLQFLFEYFSETQRNKGNFPGRFSGRQFSNSRSEMNVSTLELGDSALYLCASSPLTLMGGELFFGEGSRLTVL.

This chain links TRBV10-1 with TRBJ1-2; weak D call: TRBD1 (5 bases). This CDR3 spans 13 amino acids. The germline gives CDR1 WNHNN, CDR2 SYGVQD (reference sequence). V lost 5 bases, J lost 2 bases, and 9 bases lay in between. CDR3 sequence reads: CASSRRANYGYTF. The CDR3 coding sequence is TGCGCCAGCAGTCGCAGGGCGAACTATGGCTACACCTTC.

The rearrangement links TRBV10-3 to TRBJ2-7; 8 nucleotides match TRBD1. This CDR3 is built from 14 residues. The J segment lost 4 bases and the V segment lost 3 bases, leaving 5 bases of the junction unmatched. Germline CDR1 ENHRY, CDR2 SYGVKD. The chain's CDR3 is CAISDQGAKYEQYF. The CDR3 DNA reads TGTGCCATCAGTGACCAGGGGGCGAAGTACGAGCAGTACTTC.

The chain combines TRBV9 with TRBJ2-5; D may be TRBD1 or TRBD2 (6 bases each). With 0 bases removed from V and 2 bases from J, the gap between germline ends came to 14 bases. Germline CDR1 is SGDLS and CDR2 is YYNGEE. This CDR3 is built from 16 residues. In DNA form, the CDR3 reads TGTGCCAGCAGCGTAGGTGGGGGGCTTACTCAAGAGACCCAGTACTTC. Translating gives CASSVGGGLTQETQYF.

The rearrangement joins TRBV7-2 to TRBJ1-3; D may be TRBD1 (5 bases). This CDR3 is 14 amino acids long. V was cut by 3 bases and J by 1 base, with 7 bases left in between. Germline loops: CDR1 SGHTA, CDR2 FQGNSA. The CDR3 DNA is TGTGCCAGCAGCTTCGCAGGGTCTGGAAACACCATATATTTT. Translating it yields CASSFAGSGNTIYF.

This clone has more than one count but fewer than ten. The chain is built from TRBV2 and TRBJ1-1; D is unresolved. The CDR3 is made up of 14 amino acids. The V gene's germline CDR1 is SNHLY and CDR2 FYNNEI. V lost 4 bases to trimming and J lost 2 bases, with 11 bases between them. The CDR3 DNA is TGTGCCAGCAGTGTGTTAGGCCGCAACACTGAAGCTTTCTTT. This translates into CASSVLGRNTEAFF.

The J gene is TRBJ2-3, the V gene TRBV7-9, with a tentative D call TRBD1 (6 bases). V shed 6 bases and J shed 0 bases, with 22 bases lying between them. In germline, CDR1 is SEHNR, CDR2 FQNEAQ (reference sequence). CDR3 length: 18 residues. This CDR3 reads CASRLRPQGPGSTDTQYF. The DNA of the CDR3 is TGTGCCAGCAGATTAAGGCCCCAGGGGCCCGGGAGCACAGATACGCAGTATTTT.

The genes are TRBV6-5 and TRBJ1-2, with D unclear. Germline V gene data show CDR1 as MNHEY and CDR2 as SVGAGI. V lost 0 bases and J lost 4, with 12 bases in between. The CDR3 totals 15 residues. This CDR3 reads CASSYSFLDVYGYTF. The DNA of the CDR3 is TGTGCCAGCAGTTACTCGTTCTTAGACGTCTATGGCTACACCTTC.

The chain has TRBV9 and TRBJ2-3, with 8 nucleotides matching TRBD1. Germline V lookup: CDR1 SGDLS, CDR2 YYNGEE. This CDR3 has 14 residues. Trimming at V came to 3 bases and at J to 5 bases, leaving 5 bases not matched to a gene. The CDR3 sequence: CASSGTGLLDTQYF. CDR3 nucleotides: TGTGCCAGCAGCGGGACAGGGTTGTTAGATACGCAGTATTTT.

The chain joins TRBV19 to TRBJ1-5, with D perhaps TRBD1 (5 bases). Deletions cut 5 bases from V and 6 bases from J, with 11 bases between. The CDR3 has 13 residues. Germline-derived CDR1 and CDR2 are LNHDA and SQIVND (reference sequence). In DNA form, the CDR3 reads TGTGCCAGTAGTCGACAGTCCAGTCAGCCCCAGCATTTT. Its protein product is CASSRQSSQPQHF.

The chain is built from TRBV7-3 and TRBJ2-1; D remains unclear. The CDR3 consists of 14 residues. Germline V gene sequence: CDR1 SGHTA, CDR2 FQGTGA. Deletions cut 5 bases from V and 6 bases from J, with 14 bases between. In nucleotides, the CDR3 is TGTGCCAGCAGCCAGCTATGGACGAGCAATGAGCAGTTCTTC. Protein sequence: CASSQLWTSNEQFF.

The chain couples TRBV2 to TRBJ2-7, with D unresolved. Deletions cut 6 bases from V and 6 bases from J, with 12 bases between. The germline V gene has CDR1 SNHLY and CDR2 FYNNEI. The length of the CDR3 is 12 residues. CDR3 DNA sequence: TGTGCCAGCAGCTCTTTAAGGGTCGAGCAGTACTTC. As protein: CASSSLRVEQYF.